This entry concerns a single T cell receptor (beta chain). Antigen specificity is unknown. Healthy bone marrow donors made up the donor group. Donors likely had unrecorded immune exposures despite being nominally healthy when sampled. The record originates from a study of cytomegalovirus exposure and HLA in healthy donors. Whole-study findings and limits: A further, later analysis showed that HLA-associated TCR beta chains (compared with equally common others) were more clonally expanded. Among the sequence variants, a highly shared cluster was likely an artifact of sequencing.

60 Vbeta and 13 Jbeta primers were used in PCR. Measured with immunoSEQ multiplex PCR; TCRdb has only the in-frame clones, and not every one. This table holds around 140,000 clones, around 77% found once. The V gene end was trimmed by 0 bases and the J gene end by 2 bases; junction bases not matched to a gene: 5. The CDR3 has 16 amino acids. Per germline, CDR1 SGHRS and CDR2 YFSETQ. The sample comprised PBMCs. This chain joins TRBV5-1 and TRBJ2-1; 7 positions agree with TRBD2. This TCR was recovered from a woman aged 60-70 years in good health and CMV-seronegative. CDR3: CASSLGRERTYNEQFF. CDR3 sequence (DNA): TGCGCCAGCAGCTTGGGGCGGGAGAGGACCTACAATGAGCAGTTCTTC.